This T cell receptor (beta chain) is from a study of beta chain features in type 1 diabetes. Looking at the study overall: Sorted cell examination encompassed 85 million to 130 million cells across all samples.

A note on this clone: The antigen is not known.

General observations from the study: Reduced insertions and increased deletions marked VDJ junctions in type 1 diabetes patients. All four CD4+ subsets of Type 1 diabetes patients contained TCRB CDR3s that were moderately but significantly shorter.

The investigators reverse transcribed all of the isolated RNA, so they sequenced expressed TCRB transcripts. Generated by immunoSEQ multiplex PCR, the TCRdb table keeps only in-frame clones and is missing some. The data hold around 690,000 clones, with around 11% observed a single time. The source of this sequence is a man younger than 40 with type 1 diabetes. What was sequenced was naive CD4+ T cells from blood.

CDR3 protein: CSVSGGASSTDTQYF. CDR3 DNA sequence: TGCAGCGTTAGCGGGGGGGCCTCTAGCACAGATACGCAGTATTTT. The chain uses TRBV29-1 and TRBJ2-3; 10 positions agree with TRBD2. The CDR3 loop spans 15 amino acids. Losses at the gene ends were 5 bases for V and 0 bases for J; bases not matched to a gene: 5. Germline V gene sequence: CDR1 SQVTM, CDR2 ANQGSEA.